The entry that follows covers one T cell receptor beta chain sequence. This record comes from a study of blood T cell repertoires in COVID-19. Turning to the study itself: Researchers got acute and convalescent COVID-19 samples from the United States, Italy and Spain. PBMCs, B-cell-depleted T cells, or T cells provided the cDNA or gDNA that made up the material.

V dropped 5 bases and J dropped 8 bases, with 14 bases sitting between them. This CDR3 contains 13 residues. CDR1 is PRHDT and CDR2 is FYEKMQ in the germline V gene (reference sequence). Authors' methods: Nucleated cell counts were estimated from reference gene primer amplification. Only in-frame clones appear in the TCRdb table, and some are missing; sequencing was by immunoSEQ multiplex PCR. The D gene and trimming were derived from the DNA, and the V and J assignments and clone size from that table. The sample yields hundreds of thousands of clones, more than 75% seen once. This rearrangement joins TRBV13 to TRBJ2-3; D possibly corresponds to TRBD2 (5 bases). The sequence derives from an older woman with active or convalescent COVID-19. The source material was peripheral blood. The chain's CDR3 is CASSTPPGVTQYF. The CDR3 DNA reads TGTGCCAGCAGCACCCCTCCCGGGGTTACGCAGTATTTT.